This T cell receptor (beta chain) was retrieved from a study of blood T cells in healthy people across ages. Overall study findings and caveats: Unknown CMV status may confound age-related changes in expanded clones.

There are many counts of this clonotype. What it binds is not known. With a J-beta primer mix and a sample-barcoded 5' primer, a second PCR ran about 6 to 11 cycles. TCRdb reprocessed the 5' RACE reads with MiXCR, giving one entry per CDR3 protein. This table holds about 840,000 distinct CDR3 sequences, 25% to 35% found once. The CDR3 spans 14 residues. Germline V lookup: CDR1 MNHEY, CDR2 SMNVEV (reference sequence). V was shortened by 7 bases and J by 2 bases, with 12 bases between the two germline ends. This sample was shared with a second study, whose subject was T cells of mothers and their children.

This receptor was obtained from a woman in her thirties or forties in good health. The V call is TRBV27, the J call TRBJ2-1; no clear D. Material: blood. CDR3 nucleotides: TGTGCCAGCACCCCGACCGGCGCCTACAATGAGCAGTTCTTC. This translates into CASTPTGAYNEQFF.